This TCR beta chain was documented in a study of vaccination effects on CD4 cells after COVID-19. About the research overall: Each participant was administered two doses of either the BNT162b2 or the mRNA-1273 vaccine.

This CDR3 spans 14 amino acids. The germline CDR1 and CDR2 sequences are MNHEY and SVGEGT. Between the trimmed V and J ends, which lost 5 bases and 2 bases, there was a span of 10 bases. On this clone: As yet, its antigen is unknown.

Sequenced by immunoSEQ multiplex PCR; TCRdb stores in-frame clones only, minus some. The repertoire includes around 46,000 clones, approximately 70% of them detected once, and over 25% sits in the top ten. Antigen-specific CD4+ T cell clonotypes were called by their expansion after viral peptide-pool culture in ViraFEST. Cultured cells yielded isolated CD4+ T cells after 10 to 11 days. SARS-CoV-2 infection was confirmed by PCR in the person between March and December 2020. Each well held about 2.1 million PBMC cultured with roughly 10 ug/ml peptides and 10 IU/ml IL-2. Sequences were derived from CD4+ T cells from PBMCs cultured with a peptide pool, sampled before COVID-19 vaccination. The TCR comes from a human donor who had a prior SARS-CoV-2 infection. V usage is TRBV6-2 or TRBV6-3 and J usage is TRBJ2-1; D is possibly TRBD2 (5 bases). The CDR3 sequence: CASSLQEAYNEQFF. The CDR3 nucleotides are TGTGCCAGCAGTCTGCAGGAGGCCTACAATGAGCAGTTCTTC.